This passage covers 10 T cell receptor beta chains from one sample sequenced in a study of T cells in Graves' hyperthyroidism and ophthalmopathy (dated by TCRdb to about 2019). Library preparation employed multiplex PCR. Data came from an Illumina HiSeq 2000. The TCR beta CDR3 regions were amplified from RNA transcripts. The first round of RT-PCR for the TCR CDR3 was performed with the HTBI primer set and the Qiagen OneStep RT-PCR kit. Starting from the raw public reads, TCRdb applied fastp trimming at Q25, assembled clones with MiXCR and retained in-frame beta chains. All rows with the same CDR3 protein become a single entry with the most common DNA and genes. This sample is represented by about 400,000 distinct CDR3 sequences; over 10% of them were singletons. The biggest ten clones account for 9.2% of the sample. Sequenced: blood. Source of these receptors: a woman aged 18-35 years with Graves' hyperthyroidism.

In this sample, this clonotype turned up many times. The gene calls are TRBV28 and TRBJ1-6, with D perhaps matching TRBD1 (6 bases). This CDR3 has 17 amino acids. The germline gives CDR1 MDHEN, CDR2 SYDVKM. Trimming removed 5 bases at V and 8 bases at J, with 22 bases between. The CDR3 is CASSPGGGTYRHSPLHF. Here the CDR3 DNA reads TGTGCCAGCAGTCCCGGGGGCGGAACGTACAGGCATTCACCCCTCCACTTT.

This clonotype has a count of ten or more. This chain uses TRBV2 with TRBJ1-5; D is uncertain. In germline, CDR1 is SNHLY, CDR2 FYNNEI. Trimming removed 8 bases at V and 7 bases at J, with 18 bases between. The CDR3 consists of 14 residues. The CDR3 region has the DNA TGTGCCAGCTCCCCGGGCCCCGAAGGGCAGCCCCAGCATTTT. Protein: CASSPGPEGQPQHF.

This clonotype was seen repeatedly, ten times or more. This chain joins TRBV20-1 and TRBJ2-1; 11 nucleotides agree with TRBD2. CDR3 length: 15 amino acids. V was pared by 4 bases and J by 6 bases, with 8 bases of the junction left unmatched. CDR1 and CDR2 from the germline V gene are DFQATT and SNEGSKA (reference sequence). Here the CDR3 reads CSATHSGRATNEQFF. In nucleotides, the CDR3 is TGCAGTGCTACCCATAGCGGGAGGGCGACCAATGAGCAGTTCTTC.

Ten or more counts support this clonotype. This chain uses TRBV6-1 with TRBJ1-2, with TRBD1 matching over 8 bases. From germline, CDR1 is MNHNS and CDR2 SASEGT. V was pared by 3 bases and J by 8 bases, with 5 bases of the junction left unmatched. The CDR3 totals 13 residues. Written as DNA, the CDR3 is TGTGCCAGCAGTGACAGGGGGCGCCGAGGCTACACCTTC. This translates into CASSDRGRRGYTF.

The J gene is TRBJ2-3, the V gene TRBV27; the D gene is possibly TRBD1 (6 bases). The CDR3 runs 12 residues. V lost 6 bases and J lost 7, with 11 bases in between. Germline CDR1 MNHEY, CDR2 SMNVEV (reference sequence). The CDR3 spells CASRQTGYTQYF. For the CDR3, the DNA is TGTGCCAGCAGACAAACAGGGTATACGCAGTATTTT.

This chain uses TRBV2 with TRBJ1-2, with no clear D. The CDR3 runs to 11 residues. Trimming removed 4 bases at V and 10 bases at J, with 10 bases between. Germline V lookup: CDR1 SNHLY, CDR2 FYNNEI. Here the CDR3 reads CASSVRQLYTF. DNA of the CDR3: TGTGCCAGCAGTGTTCGGCAGCTCTACACCTTC.

There are many counts of this clonotype. This chain uses TRBV15 with TRBJ1-4; D not resolved. Germline lookup yields CDR1 LNHNV and CDR2 YYDKDF (reference sequence). CDR3 length: 14 amino acids. Trimming cost V 0 bases and J 4 bases, with 6 bases left between them. The DNA of the CDR3 is TGTGCCACCAGCAGAGACGCGAGTAATGAAAAACTGTTTTTT. Protein product: CATSRDASNEKLFF.

This clonotype has only a few counts. The rearrangement uses TRBV9 and TRBJ1-6, with D hard to call. CDR1 SGDLS and CDR2 YYNGEE come from the germline V gene. The CDR3 has 14 residues. The V end lost 4 bases, the J end lost 9 bases, and 14 bases lay between the germline ends. The CDR3 here is CASSTGRVRSPLHF. In nucleotides, the CDR3 is TGTGCCAGCAGCACGGGGAGGGTGCGTTCACCCCTCCACTTT. Full variable domain (rest looked up from reference TRBV9 and TRBJ1-6): DSGVTQTPKHLITATGQRVTLRCSPRSGDLSVYWYQQSLDQGLQFLIQYYNGEERAKGNILERFSAQQFPDLHSELNLSSLELGDSALYFCASSTGRVRSPLHFGNGTRLTVT.

Remarks on this clonotype: A much larger clone sits a single nucleotide away, making a read error possible. The chain uses TRBV7-9 and TRBJ2-1; the D gene is possibly TRBD2 (5 bases). The ends were cut back, 1 base at V and 9 bases at J, with 13 bases in the middle. Per germline, CDR1 SEHNR and CDR2 FQNEAQ (reference sequence). The CDR3 covers 14 residues. The CDR3 DNA sequence: TGTGCCAGCAGCTTAGAAGTGGCCACTAGTGAGCAGTTCTTC. Translating it yields CASSLEVATSEQFF.

This clonotype was recorded many times. V usage is TRBV2 and J usage is TRBJ1-3; D might be TRBD1 (6 bases). The length of the CDR3 is 12 residues. The ends were cut back, 8 bases at V and 2 bases at J, with 7 bases in the middle. Germline lookup yields CDR1 SNHLY and CDR2 FYNNEI. CDR3 residues: CASAGAGNTIYF. CDR3 nucleotide sequence: TGTGCCAGCGCAGGGGCTGGAAACACCATATATTTT. Supplemented by reference TRBV2 and TRBJ1-3, the full variable domain reads EPEVTQTPSHQVTQMGQEVILRCVPISNHLYFYWYRQILGQKVEFLVSFYNNEISEKSEIFDDQFSVERPDGSNFTLKIRSTKLEDSAMYFCASAGAGNTIYFGEGSWLTVV.